These 14 T cell receptor beta chains came from one sample sequenced in a study of cytomegalovirus exposure and HLA in healthy donors. The PCR employed 60 Vbeta primers together with 13 Jbeta primers. Produced via immunoSEQ multiplex PCR; TCRdb's table is partial and in-frame only. The profile shows around 200,000 clones, 70% to 90% of them singletons. The source material was PBMCs. The source of these receptors is a woman in her twenties or thirties in good health and CMV-seronegative.

The chain has TRBV4-1 and TRBJ1-1, with 7 bases fitting TRBD1. V trimming: 4 bases; J trimming: 5 bases; junction bases outside the gene matches: 7. Germline assignment: CDR1 MGHRA and CDR2 YSYEKL. This CDR3 has 14 amino acids. CDR3 protein: CASSPNRGGTEAFF. The CDR3 DNA reads TGCGCCAGCAGCCCTAACAGGGGTGGGACTGAAGCTTTCTTT.

CDR3 sequence: CASSREGQETQYF. The DNA of the CDR3 is TGCGCCAGCAGCAGAGAGGGCCAAGAGACCCAGTACTTC. V usage is TRBV5-1 and J usage is TRBJ2-5, with D maybe TRBD2 (5 bases). CDR1 is SGHRS, CDR2 YFSETQ, per germline. The CDR3 spans 13 residues. Trimming stripped 4 bases from V and 1 base from J, with 8 bases between.

The chain employs TRBV28 and TRBJ2-5; 7 bases map to TRBD2. This CDR3 region has 15 residues. Trimming removed 2 bases from V and 4 bases from J; junction bases left unmatched: 7. Germline assignment: CDR1 MDHEN and CDR2 SYDVKM. The CDR3 protein is CASSLKRGGGETQYF. The CDR3 DNA reads TGTGCCAGCAGTTTAAAACGCGGCGGGGGAGAGACCCAGTACTTC.

The chain uses TRBV7-3 and TRBJ1-1, with D possibly matching TRBD1 (6 bases). Germline CDR1 is SGHTA and CDR2 is FQGTGA. This CDR3 spans 16 amino acids. V was trimmed by 5 bases and J by 3 bases, leaving 19 bases between them. The CDR3 here is CASSPRAGVRDTEAFF. In DNA, the CDR3 is TGTGCCAGCAGCCCCCGGGCAGGGGTGAGGGACACTGAAGCTTTCTTT.

V gene TRBV6-1 combines with J gene TRBJ1-5, with TRBD1 matching 7 bases. Trimming took 6 bases from V and 3 from J; bases not matched to a gene: 5. Looked up from germline, CDR1 is MNHNS and CDR2 is SASEGT. This CDR3 has 14 amino acids. The CDR3 here is CASRLGQLNQPQHF. DNA of the CDR3: TGTGCCAGCAGACTGGGACAGCTCAATCAGCCCCAGCATTTT.

V is TRBV19 and J is TRBJ1-6, with 7 positions matching TRBD1. Germline V gives CDR1 LNHDA, CDR2 SQIVND (reference sequence). Germline trimming cut 5 bases from V and 6 bases from J; bases unmatched to any gene: 7. The CDR3 contains 15 residues. The CDR3 sequence is CASSRTGRLNSPLHF. CDR3 DNA: TGTGCCAGTAGTCGGACAGGAAGACTTAATTCACCCCTCCACTTT.

In regard to this clone: Different DNA sequences within this sample yield the same CDR3. V and J are TRBV7-9 and TRBJ2-5, with D unresolved. Trimming took off 4 bases at V and 1 base at J, with 7 bases between the two ends. Germline V gene data show CDR1 as SEHNR and CDR2 as FQNEAQ (reference sequence). CDR3 length equals 13 residues. The CDR3 sequence is CASSSRFQETQYF. The CDR3 region has the DNA TGTGCCAGCAGCTCTCGTTTCCAAGAGACCCAGTACTTC.

The V and J genes are TRBV27 and TRBJ2-6; 8 nucleotides match TRBD2. Looked up from germline, CDR1 is MNHEY and CDR2 is SMNVEV (reference sequence). V gave up 2 bases and J gave up 1 base; unmatched junction bases: 7. CDR3 length: 18 amino acids. This CDR3 is CASSLRPSGPSGANVLTF. The CDR3 nucleotides are TGTGCCAGCAGTTTAAGGCCTAGCGGGCCTTCTGGGGCCAACGTCCTGACTTTC. The full variable domain, completed using reference TRBV27 and TRBJ2-6, is EAQVTQNPRYLITVTGKKLTVTCSQNMNHEYMSWYRQDPGLGLRQIYYSMNVEVTDKGDVPEGYKVSRKEKRNFPLILESPSPNQTSLYFCASSLRPSGPSGANVLTFGAGSRLTVL.

CDR3 in DNA: TGTGCCAGCAGCCTTAGCCCGCTGGATGAGCAGTTCTTC. Amino acid sequence: CASSLSPLDEQFF. The J gene is TRBJ2-1, the V gene TRBV13; no firm D call. CDR3 length equals 13 residues. V gave up 5 bases and J gave up 8 bases, with 13 bases separating them. Germline CDR1 reads PRHDT; CDR2 reads FYEKMQ (reference sequence). The variable domain in full, with the rest retrieved from reference TRBV13 and TRBJ2-1, is AAGVIQSPRHLIKEKRETATLKCYPIPRHDTVYWYQQGPGQDPQFLISFYEKMQSDKGSIPDRFSAQQFSDYHSELNMSSLELGDSALYFCASSLSPLDEQFFGPGTRLTVL.

This chain uses TRBV7-6 with TRBJ2-1; the match to TRBD2 covers 8 bases. Germline V gives CDR1 SGHVS, CDR2 FNYEAQ. The CDR3 loop spans 13 amino acids. J lost 13 bases, V lost 1 base, and 6 bases had no gene match. CDR3 nucleotides: TGTGCCAGCAGCTTAGACACTAGCGGAGGACAGTTCTTC. As protein: CASSLDTSGGQFF. Filled out from reference TRBV7-6 and TRBJ2-1, the complete variable domain reads GAGVSQSPRYKVTKRGQDVALRCDPISGHVSLYWYRQALGQGPEFLTYFNYEAQQDKSGLPNDRFSAERPEGSISTLTIQRTEQRDSAMYRCASSLDTSGGQFFGPGTRLTVL.

The rearrangement joins TRBV5-5 to TRBJ2-7; D is possibly TRBD2 (6 bases). CDR3 length: 15 amino acids. The germline gives CDR1 SGHKS, CDR2 YYEKEE (reference sequence). Trimming removed 0 bases at V and 0 bases at J, with 10 bases between. The CDR3 DNA sequence: TGTGCCAGCAGCTTGGGTAGCGGAGCCTCCTACGAGCAGTACTTC. It codes for CASSLGSGASYEQYF.

V is TRBV15 and J is TRBJ1-5, with 8 nucleotides matching TRBD1. The CDR3 consists of 15 residues. The trim removed 5 bases at V and 6 bases at J, leaving 9 bases unmatched. CDR1 and CDR2 (germline): LNHNV, YYDKDF (reference sequence). In DNA form, the CDR3 reads TGTGCCACCAGCGGAGTTTCAGGGGGCTTTCAGCCCCAGCATTTT. Translating gives CATSGVSGGFQPQHF.

This clone has more than one count but fewer than ten. The chain recombines TRBV5-4 with TRBJ2-7; tentative D call: TRBD2 (6 bases). The germline V gene has CDR1 SGHNT and CDR2 YYREEE (reference sequence). The CDR3 covers 13 residues. The V gene lost 0 bases and the J gene lost 5 bases, with 9 bases spanning the gap. The CDR3 sequence is CASSLVAGNEQYF. DNA for the CDR3: TGTGCCAGCAGCTTGGTTGCGGGAAACGAGCAGTACTTC.

The chain recombines TRBV28 with TRBJ2-1; 10 positions agree with TRBD2. The CDR3 has 17 amino acids. V was clipped by 6 bases and J by 6 bases; unmatched bases: 14. Germline V CDR1 and CDR2: MDHEN, SYDVKM. The CDR3 DNA reads TGTGCCAGCAGACCCTTGAGCGGGAGGGCCGAGGGCAATGAGCAGTTCTTC. It translates to CASRPLSGRAEGNEQFF.